There are a few counts of the clone carrying this T cell receptor (beta chain). The junction and the germline gene differ at one end; a read error may be behind it. The CDR3 has 13 amino acids. Germline V gene sequence: CDR1 LGHDT, CDR2 YNNKEL (reference sequence). From the RT-PCR reads, TCRdb called clonotypes with MiXCR, one entry per CDR3 protein. The sample shows almost 700,000 distinct CDR3 sequences, over 12% of them seen only once. The V gene is TRBV3-1, the J gene TRBJ1-1; D is unresolved. The sequence derives from a female donor in good health, serving as a healthy control. Sequencing was done on a sample of memory CD4+ T cells from blood. This CDR3 is CASSARGNTEVFF. The CDR3 DNA follows: TGTGCCAGCAGTGCCCGAGGAAACACTGAAGTTTTCTTT.